Sequencing of this T cell receptor beta chain was carried out in a study of shared clonotypes between healthy human individuals. Looked up from germline, CDR1 is SGHNT and CDR2 is YYREEE (reference sequence). V gave up 5 bases and J gave up 2 bases, with 19 bases separating them. The CDR3 covers 16 residues. About this clone: The antigen remains undetermined.

Deep was the level used in running the assay. TCRdb keeps only in-frame clones here, not all; method: immunoSEQ multiplex PCR. Of 1,500,000 or so clones listed, 98% to 99% were seen once; the top ten hold roughly 0.35%. General observations from the study: Among donors, the sharing of clonotypes was expected to be influenced by sequencing depth. Non-shared clonotypes had lower generation probabilities than clonotypes shared by all four sorted-subset donors.

Sequenced material: naive CD4+ T cells sorted from blood. Noted subset: CD45RA+ positively selected. This chain links TRBV5-4 with TRBJ2-5; D gene ambiguous. The TCR originated in a man in his thirties or forties in good health. The CDR3 spells CASSPDGRRSQETQYF. In DNA, the CDR3 is TGTGCCAGCAGTCCGGACGGTCGAAGGTCACAAGAGACCCAGTACTTC.